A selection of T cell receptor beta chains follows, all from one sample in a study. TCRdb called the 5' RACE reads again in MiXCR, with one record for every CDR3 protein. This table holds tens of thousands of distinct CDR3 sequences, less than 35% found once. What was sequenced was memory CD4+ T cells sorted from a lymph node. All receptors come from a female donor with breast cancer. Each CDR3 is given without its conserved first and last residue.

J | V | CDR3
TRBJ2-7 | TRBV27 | AVRTVYEQY
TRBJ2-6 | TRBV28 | ASSFGAAIYGSGANVLT
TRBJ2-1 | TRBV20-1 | SARRDRGNNEQF
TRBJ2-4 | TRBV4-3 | ASSQDPRAGIQY
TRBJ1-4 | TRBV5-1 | ASSSGQTNEKLF
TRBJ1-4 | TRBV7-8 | ASSLDAGLALF
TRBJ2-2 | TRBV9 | ASRPAQNTGELF
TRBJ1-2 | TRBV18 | ASSQEWTVSYGYT
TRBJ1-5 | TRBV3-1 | ASSQEGADQPQH
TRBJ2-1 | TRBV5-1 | ASSFPSAGTWDNEQF
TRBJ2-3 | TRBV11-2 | ASSLFSDTQY
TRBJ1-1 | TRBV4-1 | ASSQDRGGLNTEAF
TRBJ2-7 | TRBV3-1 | ASSQEARIYEQY
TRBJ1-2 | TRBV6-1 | AIAQGSYGYT
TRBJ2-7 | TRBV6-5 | ASSYSGQGTYEQY
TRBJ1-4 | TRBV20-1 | SARVDPRGKLF
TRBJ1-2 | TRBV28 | ASSVQMDYGYT
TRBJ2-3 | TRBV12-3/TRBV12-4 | ASSLKRVGDTQY
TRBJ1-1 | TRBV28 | ASITGSLNTEAF
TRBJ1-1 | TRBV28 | ASSAGTGTPEAF
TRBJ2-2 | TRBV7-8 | ASSFFRRDTGELF
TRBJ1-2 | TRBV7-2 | ASSLADPGRAGGYT